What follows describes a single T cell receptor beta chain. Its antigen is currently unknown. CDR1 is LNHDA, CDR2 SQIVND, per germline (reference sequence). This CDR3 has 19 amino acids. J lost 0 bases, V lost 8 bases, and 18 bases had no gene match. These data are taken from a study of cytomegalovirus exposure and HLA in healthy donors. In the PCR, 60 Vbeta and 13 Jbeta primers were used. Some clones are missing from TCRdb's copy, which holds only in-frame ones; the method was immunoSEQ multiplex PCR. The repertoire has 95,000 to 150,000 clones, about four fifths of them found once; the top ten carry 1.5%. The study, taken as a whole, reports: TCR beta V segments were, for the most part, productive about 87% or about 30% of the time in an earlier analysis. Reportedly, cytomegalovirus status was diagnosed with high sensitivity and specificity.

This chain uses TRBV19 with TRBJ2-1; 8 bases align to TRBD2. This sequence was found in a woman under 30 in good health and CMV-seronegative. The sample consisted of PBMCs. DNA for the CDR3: TGTGCCAGTGTGCCAACGGGACTAGAGGCCTTAAGCTCCTACAATGAGCAGTTCTTC. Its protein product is CASVPTGLEALSSYNEQFF.